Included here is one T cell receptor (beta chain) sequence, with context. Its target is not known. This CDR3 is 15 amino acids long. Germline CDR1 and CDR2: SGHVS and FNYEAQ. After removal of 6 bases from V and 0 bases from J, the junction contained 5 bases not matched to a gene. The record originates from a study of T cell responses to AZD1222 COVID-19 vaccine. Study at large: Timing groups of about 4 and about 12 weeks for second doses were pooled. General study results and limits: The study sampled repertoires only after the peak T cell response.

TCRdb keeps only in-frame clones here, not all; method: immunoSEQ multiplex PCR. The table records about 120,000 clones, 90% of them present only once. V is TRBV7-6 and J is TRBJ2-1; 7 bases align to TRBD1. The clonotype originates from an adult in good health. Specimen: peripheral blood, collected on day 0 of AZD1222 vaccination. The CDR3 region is CASRQGPSSYNEQFF. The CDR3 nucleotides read TGTGCCAGCAGACAGGGGCCGAGCTCCTACAATGAGCAGTTCTTC.